These 6 T cell receptor beta chains were all obtained from the same sample, sequenced in a study of OX40 agonist ivuxolimab in advanced cancers. Repertoires were generated with immunoSEQ multiplex PCR, while TCRdb's copy carries only in-frame clones and drops some. The profile shows about 98,000 clones, around 90% of them singletons. Sequenced material: CD4+ or CD8+ T cells sorted from blood, taken in a trial of the OX40 agonist ivuxolimab. The receptors come from an adult with an advanced solid tumor such as melanoma, head and neck, liver or kidney cancer.

V and J are TRBV28 and TRBJ1-2; 7 bases agree with TRBD1. CDR3 length equals 13 residues. Germline-derived CDR1 and CDR2 are MDHEN and SYDVKM. V was pared by 4 bases and J by 10 bases, with 9 bases of the junction left unmatched. The DNA for the CDR3 is TGTGCCAGCAGTTCCGGGACAGACTGGTCCTACACCTTC. Protein sequence: CASSSGTDWSYTF.

This sequence joins TRBV19 and TRBJ2-5; D gene ambiguous. Germline V gene data show CDR1 as LNHDA and CDR2 as SQIVND (reference sequence). CDR3 size: 10 residues. V lost 9 bases and J 4 bases, leaving 6 bases between the germline ends. The CDR3 sequence: CASGRETQYF. The CDR3 DNA is TGTGCCAGCGGAAGAGAGACCCAGTACTTC.

J is TRBJ1-2 and V is TRBV7-2; perhaps TRBD1 as D (6 bases). The CDR3 has 13 residues. Looked up from germline, CDR1 is SGHTA and CDR2 is FQGNSA. V lost 3 bases and J 7 bases, leaving 12 bases between the germline ends. CDR3 coding DNA: TGTGCCAGCAGCTTGGGCAGGGGCCTTGGCTACACCTTC. It encodes CASSLGRGLGYTF.

This chain joins TRBV18 and TRBJ2-7; 9 bases are a match to TRBD1. The length of the CDR3 is 14 residues. The V gene's germline CDR1 is KGHSH and CDR2 LQKENI. J lost 5 bases, V lost 3 bases, and 5 bases had no gene match. CDR3 amino acids: CASSPGTGRNEQYF. CDR3 DNA: TGTGCCAGCTCACCGGGGACAGGGCGAAACGAGCAGTACTTC.

Remarks on this clone: At one end, the junction sequence differs from germline, possibly due to a read error. The chain combines TRBV2 with TRBJ2-1; D may match TRBD1 or TRBD2 (5 bases each). The CDR3 contains 12 residues. Germline assignment: CDR1 SNHLY and CDR2 FYNNEI. As DNA, the CDR3 is TGTGCCAGCAGTGAATCGGGCCGGGACCATCTCTTC. Amino acids: CASSESGRDHLF.

This clone occurred a few times. V gene TRBV6-5 combines with J gene TRBJ1-1; 7 positions match TRBD1. The CDR3 sequence is 12 residues long. Germline CDR1 reads MNHEY; CDR2 reads SVGAGI. V dropped 5 bases and J dropped 8; count of bases not matched to a gene: 5. The CDR3 loop reads CASSRTGMEAFF. In nucleotides, the CDR3 is TGTGCCAGCAGTCGGACAGGTATGGAAGCTTTCTTT.